The T cell receptor (beta chain) under discussion was sequenced for a study of T cells after yellow fever vaccination. General study findings and limits: Clones that expanded after primary vaccination mostly reappeared after the booster (96% CD4, 80% to 90% CD8). Of the clonotypes, a small share occurred in both CD4 and CD8 compartments. It was a weaker secondary response, yet one that peaked faster, at day 5 versus 15.

Production of TCR cDNA was by 5'RACE template switching, which also added a universal primer site and UMIs. Each CDR3 protein is one row after TCRdb ran MiXCR on the 5' RACE reads. The profile shows approximately 260,000 distinct CDR3 sequences, about 5% of them singletons. Germline loops: CDR1 MDHEN, CDR2 SYDVKM. The CDR3 is made up of 16 amino acids. Trimming left V 5 bases short and J 0 bases short, with 11 bases between. Only a few counts were recorded for this clonotype. Antigen specificity is unknown. This chain connects TRBV28 to TRBJ1-6; D gene unclear. The sequenced sample was CD4+ T cells sorted from PBMCs, obtained on the day of the yellow fever booster vaccination. This TCR derives from a man in his late teens or twenties who received the YFV17D yellow fever vaccine. CDR3 sequence (DNA): TGTGCCAGCAGTGGTTACAGTAGCTCCTATAATTCACCCCTCCACTTT. This codes for CASSGYSSSYNSPLHF.